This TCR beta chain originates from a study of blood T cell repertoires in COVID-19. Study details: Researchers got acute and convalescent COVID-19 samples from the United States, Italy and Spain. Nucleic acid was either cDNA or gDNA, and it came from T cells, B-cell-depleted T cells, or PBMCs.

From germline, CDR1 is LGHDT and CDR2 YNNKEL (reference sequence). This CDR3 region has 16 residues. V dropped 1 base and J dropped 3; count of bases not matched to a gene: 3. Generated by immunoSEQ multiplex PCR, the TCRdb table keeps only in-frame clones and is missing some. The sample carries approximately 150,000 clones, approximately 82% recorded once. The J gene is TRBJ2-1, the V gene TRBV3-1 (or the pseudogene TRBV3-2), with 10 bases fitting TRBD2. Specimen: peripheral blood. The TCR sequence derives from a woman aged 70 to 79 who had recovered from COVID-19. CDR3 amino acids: CASSQGSGRGYNEQFF. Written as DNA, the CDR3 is TGTGCCAGCAGCCAAGGGAGCGGGAGGGGCTACAATGAGCAGTTCTTC.